The 22 T cell receptor beta chains listed next were all sequenced from one sample in a study of T cell responses to AZD1222 COVID-19 vaccine. The table came from immunoSEQ multiplex PCR; TCRdb's copy has only in-frame clones and leaves some out. The table shows 150,000 to 160,000 clones, with approximately 91% occurring only once. The source was peripheral blood, collected 28 days after the second AZD1222 dose. Receptors were obtained from an adult who received the AZD1222 COVID-19 vaccine.

The chain employs TRBV5-5 and TRBJ1-1, with D perhaps TRBD1 (6 bases). Germline V gene data show CDR1 as SGHKS and CDR2 as YYEKEE (reference sequence). The CDR3 consists of 14 residues. V was shortened by 3 bases and J by 1 base, with 10 bases between the two germline ends. This chain's CDR3 is CASSWGHSNTEAFF. In DNA, the CDR3 is TGTGCCAGCAGCTGGGGACACTCGAACACTGAAGCTTTCTTT.

The rearrangement uses TRBV30 and TRBJ2-7; D is undetermined. Germline V gene lookup returns CDR1 GTSNPN and CDR2 SVGIG (reference sequence). The CDR3 totals 15 residues. V lost 6 bases and J 0 bases, leaving 18 bases between the germline ends. This CDR3 is CACWKSGVSSYEQYF. CDR3 nucleotide sequence: TGTGCCTGCTGGAAGTCCGGAGTCAGCTCCTACGAGCAGTACTTC.

The V and J genes are TRBV6-4 and TRBJ1-5, with no clear D. The ends were cut back, 3 bases at V and 2 bases at J, with 5 bases in the middle. This CDR3 is built from 13 residues. Germline V gene lookup returns CDR1 MRHNA and CDR2 SNTAGT. The CDR3 region is CASSEDGNQPQHF. The CDR3 nucleotides read TGTGCCAGCAGTGAGGATGGCAATCAGCCCCAGCATTTT.

This chain connects TRBV7-9 to TRBJ2-2; TRBD1 matches at 10 bases. Germline CDR1 reads SEHNR; CDR2 reads FQNEAQ (reference sequence). Trimming took 5 bases from V and 2 from J; bases not matched to a gene: 8. CDR3 length: 17 amino acids. CDR3: CASSRMTGGGNTGELFF. The CDR3 DNA reads as TGTGCCAGCAGCCGAATGACAGGGGGCGGTAACACCGGGGAGCTGTTTTTT.

This sequence joins TRBV6-1 and TRBJ2-7; D might be TRBD2 (5 bases). The V and J ends lost 3 bases and 2 bases respectively, with 14 bases between them. Germline V gene lookup returns CDR1 MNHNS and CDR2 SASEGT. The CDR3 sequence is 15 residues long. The CDR3 here is CASSEWLDGAYEQYF. The CDR3 region has the DNA TGTGCCAGCAGTGAGTGGCTAGACGGGGCCTACGAGCAGTACTTC.

The V and J genes are TRBV28 and TRBJ2-7; TRBD1 matches 7 bases. There are 14 residues in the CDR3. V lost 7 bases to trimming and J lost 2 bases; unmatched junction nucleotides: 8. The germline CDR1 and CDR2 sequences are MDHEN and SYDVKM. The CDR3 coding sequence is TGTGCCAGCATACCCGGGACAGCGACCTACGAGCAGTACTTC. Encoded protein: CASIPGTATYEQYF.

The chain combines TRBV2 with TRBJ2-3; 9 nucleotides match TRBD2. V lost 9 bases, J lost 0 bases, and 7 bases stayed unmatched. CDR1 is SNHLY, CDR2 FYNNEI, per germline. The CDR3 has 15 amino acids. The CDR3 nucleotides read TGTGCCAGGTCCCCCGGGACTAGCAGCACAGATACGCAGTATTTT. It yields the protein CARSPGTSSTDTQYF.

This rearrangement joins TRBV7-9 to TRBJ1-2; 7 bases match TRBD1. This CDR3 is 14 amino acids long. With V trimmed by 4 bases and J by 4 bases, 6 bases remained unmatched. Per the germline V gene, CDR1 is SEHNR and CDR2 is FQNEAQ (reference sequence). CDR3 sequence: CASSSRGFAYGYTF. In DNA, the CDR3 is TGTGCCAGCAGCTCCAGGGGGTTTGCCTATGGCTACACCTTC.

This chain connects TRBV19 to TRBJ1-5, with 11 bases that match TRBD1. This CDR3 spans 16 amino acids. Germline lookup yields CDR1 LNHDA and CDR2 SQIVND (reference sequence). J was trimmed by 7 bases and V by 5 bases; bases with no gene match: 10. Here the CDR3 DNA reads TGTGCCAGTAGTCCCCCTGGACAGGGGGCATGGCAGCCCCAGCATTTT. Its translation is CASSPPGQGAWQPQHF.

The chain recombines TRBV5-1 with TRBJ2-7; no firm D call. The CDR3 is 13 amino acids. Trimming cost V 3 bases and J 7 bases, with 14 bases left between them. Germline V gene sequence: CDR1 SGHRS, CDR2 YFSETQ. CDR3 loop: CASSYGSTGEQYF. The CDR3 DNA sequence: TGCGCCAGCAGCTACGGGTCCACTGGTGAGCAGTACTTC.

The chain combines TRBV7-9 with TRBJ2-1; maybe TRBD2 (5 bases). Germline V gene sequence: CDR1 SEHNR, CDR2 FQNEAQ (reference sequence). The CDR3 loop spans 10 amino acids. V was trimmed by 8 bases and J by 15 bases, leaving 14 bases between them. This CDR3 is CASFEGTGFF. CDR3 sequence (DNA): TGTGCCAGCTTTGAGGGAACGGGGTTCTTC.

V usage is TRBV18 and J usage is TRBJ1-1, with a weak D call TRBD1 (6 bases). Germline V gene sequence: CDR1 KGHSH, CDR2 LQKENI. This CDR3 is 16 amino acids long. V was trimmed by 4 bases and J by 2 bases, leaving 17 bases between them. The CDR3 bases are TGTGCCAGCTCACGCCCGAGGGGGGTGGAAAACACTGAAGCTTTCTTT. Its protein is CASSRPRGVENTEAFF.

V usage is TRBV19 and J usage is TRBJ2-6, with 9 bases identical to TRBD1. J lost 3 bases, V lost 10 bases, and 13 bases had no gene match. CDR1 and CDR2 from the germline V gene are LNHDA and SQIVND (reference sequence). The CDR3 consists of 17 residues. DNA of the CDR3: TGTGCCAAATCGATAAGGACAGGGGTGGATGGGGCCAACGTCCTGACTTTC. Encoded protein: CAKSIRTGVDGANVLTF.

The chain recombines TRBV2 with TRBJ2-5; 14 positions match TRBD2. This CDR3 spans 15 amino acids. V lost 4 bases, J lost 4 bases, and 2 bases stayed unmatched. Germline V CDR1 and CDR2: SNHLY, FYNNEI. This CDR3 is CASSGTSGGLETQYF. Written as DNA, the CDR3 is TGTGCCAGCAGTGGGACTAGCGGGGGGCTAGAGACCCAGTACTTC.

This chain uses TRBV19 with TRBJ2-2; D ambiguous. Germline CDR1 and CDR2: LNHDA and SQIVND (reference sequence). This CDR3 is built from 14 residues. V shed 11 bases and J shed 0 bases, with 13 bases lying between them. The CDR3 loop reads CAASEWANTGELFF. The DNA for the CDR3 is TGTGCCGCGTCGGAGTGGGCGAACACCGGGGAGCTGTTTTTT.

The chain is built from TRBV6-5 and TRBJ2-7; maybe TRBD2 (6 bases). Germline V lookup: CDR1 MNHEY, CDR2 SVGAGI. The CDR3 extends over 15 amino acids. The V and J ends lost 5 bases and 0 bases respectively, with 14 bases between them. The CDR3 loop reads CASSRSGQSSYEQYF. The CDR3 nucleotides are TGTGCCAGCAGTCGAAGCGGGCAAAGCTCCTACGAGCAGTACTTC.

The chain uses TRBV27 and TRBJ2-7; D is undetermined. V was pared by 4 bases and J by 5 bases, with 15 bases between. Germline V gives CDR1 MNHEY, CDR2 SMNVEV (reference sequence). The CDR3 totals 14 residues. For the CDR3, the DNA is TGTGCCAGCAGTTCCCCCTTTACGTCCCACGAGCAGTACTTC. Its protein product is CASSSPFTSHEQYF.

This rearrangement joins TRBV27 to TRBJ2-1, with 11 nucleotides matching TRBD2. The germline V gene has CDR1 MNHEY and CDR2 SMNVEV (reference sequence). This CDR3 is built from 17 residues. V was pared by 6 bases and J by 4 bases, with 11 bases of the junction left unmatched. Here the CDR3 DNA reads TGTGCCAGCAGATCGGACGGGACTAGCGGCCATTACAATGAGCAGTTCTTC. Protein sequence: CASRSDGTSGHYNEQFF.

J is TRBJ2-5 and V is TRBV4-1; 8 nucleotides agree with TRBD2. CDR1 MGHRA and CDR2 YSYEKL come from the germline V gene. The CDR3 runs 16 residues. V lost 4 bases and J lost 4; bases outside the gene matches: 11. The DNA of the CDR3 is TGCGCCAGCAGCCCCATGAGCGGGAGAAAAGGAGAGACCCAGTACTTC. Its protein is CASSPMSGRKGETQYF.

The V call is TRBV29-1, the J call TRBJ1-1; D gene ambiguous. The CDR3 is 13 amino acids. V lost 0 bases, J lost 6 bases, and 11 bases lay in between. The germline gives CDR1 SQVTM, CDR2 ANQGSEA. In nucleotides, the CDR3 is TGCAGCGTTGAAGAATCAGGCGGATCTGAAGCTTTCTTT. It translates to CSVEESGGSEAFF.

This sequence joins TRBV4-1 and TRBJ1-2, with D perhaps matching TRBD1 (5 bases). Trimming shortened V by 1 base and J by 7 bases, and 10 bases separated the two germline ends. The CDR3 totals 13 residues. Germline V lookup: CDR1 MGHRA, CDR2 YSYEKL. In DNA, the CDR3 is TGCGCCAGCAGCCAAGTGGGTGGGGGTGGCTACACCTTC. This sequence encodes CASSQVGGGGYTF.

The chain carries TRBV5-4 and TRBJ1-2, with D uncertain. The ends were cut back, 4 bases at V and 2 bases at J, with 18 bases in the middle. Germline-derived CDR1 and CDR2 are SGHNT and YYREEE (reference sequence). This CDR3 contains 16 residues. This CDR3 reads CASSLRTGTLNYGYTF. CDR3 in DNA: TGTGCCAGCAGCCTTCGGACGGGCACACTGAACTATGGCTACACCTTC. Complete variable domain (other parts from reference TRBV5-4 and TRBJ1-2): ETGVTQSPTHLIKTRGQQVTLRCSSQSGHNTVSWYQQALGQGPQFIFQYYREEENGRGNFPPRFSGLQFPNYSSELNVNALELDDSALYLCASSLRTGTLNYGYTFGSGTRLTVV.